This TCR beta chain came from a study of regulatory T cells in long-lasting Graves disease. Overall study context: The criterion for persistent Graves' disease was over 5 years of antithyroid drugs with positive TSH receptor antibodies.

The TCR beta library used iRepertoire HTBI primers with Arm-PCR amplification of CDR3. Using its own MiXCR run on the multiplex PCR reads, TCRdb lists one record per CDR3 protein. The table lists around 460,000 distinct CDR3 sequences, roughly 21% of them singletons. Germline V CDR1 and CDR2: MNHNS, SASEGT. The CDR3 consists of 12 residues. Trimming stripped 7 bases from V and 10 bases from J, with 11 bases between. Time point defined: persistent/refractory GD, antithyroid drugs over 5 years with positive TRAb. With RNA extracted from PBMCs as input, the TCR library was made. It was by American Thyroid Association guidelines that Graves' disease was diagnosed.

The sequenced sample was peripheral blood mononuclear cells (PBMCs), obtained when the disease was refractory, from a patient treated with antithyroid drugs. The rearrangement links TRBV6-1 to TRBJ1-6; tentatively, D is TRBD1 (6 bases). This TCR was sampled from a female donor with Graves disease. CDR3 region: CASNTGNSPLHF. DNA of the CDR3: TGTGCCAGCAATACAGGGAACTCACCCCTCCACTTT.